The 28 T cell receptor beta chains presented below share a single source sample, sequenced in a study of blood T cell repertoires in COVID-19. Generated by immunoSEQ multiplex PCR, the TCRdb table keeps only in-frame clones and is missing some. The data contain 63,000 or so clones, approximately 78% of them singletons. The sequencing input was peripheral blood. The receptors shown here come from a human donor in a cohort sampled during active COVID-19.

This clone was seen only once. The chain couples TRBV7-9 to TRBJ2-7, with a possible D match to TRBD2 (6 bases). V lost 1 base and J lost 3, with 13 bases in between. Germline-derived CDR1 and CDR2 are SEHNR and FQNEAQ (reference sequence). CDR3 size: 15 residues. The CDR3: CASSLGAGPLYEQYF. DNA for the CDR3: TGTGCCAGCAGCTTAGGTGCGGGACCCCTCTACGAGCAGTACTTC.

V gene TRBV30 combines with J gene TRBJ2-7; D not resolved. CDR3 length equals 12 residues. With 0 bases removed from V and 3 bases from J, the gap between germline ends came to 6 bases. Germline V gene sequence: CDR1 GTSNPN, CDR2 SVGIG (reference sequence). The CDR3 spells CAWSVSYYEQYF. In DNA form, the CDR3 reads TGTGCCTGGAGTGTCTCCTACTACGAGCAGTACTTC.

This clone has a single count. This chain links TRBV7-2 with TRBJ2-1, with TRBD2 matching over 13 bases. This CDR3 is 15 amino acids long. The V gene's germline CDR1 is SGHTA and CDR2 FQGNSA. The trim removed 1 base at V and 10 bases at J, leaving 4 bases unmatched. The CDR3 DNA follows: TGTGCCAGCAGCTTAGGACTAGCGGGAGGCAACGAGCAGTTCTTC. Amino acids: CASSLGLAGGNEQFF.

The J gene is TRBJ1-2, the V gene TRBV9, with 8 bases that match TRBD1. J gave up 6 bases and V 4 bases, and 11 bases lay outside the gene matches. This CDR3 comprises 15 residues. The germline V gene encodes CDR1 SGDLS and CDR2 YYNGEE. CDR3 coding DNA: TGTGCCAGCAGCTCAGGGACAGGAGGTTCGGATGGCTACACCTTC. Residues: CASSSGTGGSDGYTF.

V gene TRBV6-5 combines with J gene TRBJ1-2; 8 bases are shared with TRBD1. The germline V gene encodes CDR1 MNHEY and CDR2 SVGAGI. The CDR3 totals 14 residues. V was pared by 2 bases and J by 3 bases, with 2 bases of the junction left unmatched. The CDR3 region is CASSYAQGDYGYTF. CDR3 coding DNA: TGTGCCAGCAGTTACGCACAGGGGGACTATGGCTACACCTTC.

This sequence joins TRBV27 and TRBJ1-5, with a tentative D call TRBD1 (5 bases). The CDR3 totals 14 residues. Germline CDR1 and CDR2: MNHEY and SMNVEV (reference sequence). The V gene lost 2 bases and the J gene lost 5 bases, with 10 bases spanning the gap. CDR3: CASSLRGYYQPQHF. CDR3 DNA: TGTGCCAGCAGTTTAAGGGGTTACTATCAGCCCCAGCATTTT.

This rearrangement joins TRBV6-6 to TRBJ2-7; D ambiguous. The CDR3 spans 14 residues. The germline V and J ends were trimmed by 4 bases and 2 bases, with 12 bases remaining between them. CDR1 is MNHNY and CDR2 is SVGAGI in the germline V gene (reference sequence). CDR3 amino acids: CASSSFEETYEQYF. The CDR3 coding sequence is TGTGCCAGCAGTTCCTTTGAGGAGACCTACGAGCAGTACTTC.

The chain couples TRBV28 to TRBJ2-3; 13 bases fit TRBD2. The CDR3 covers 19 residues. V lost 5 bases and J lost 5; bases outside the gene matches: 16. Germline V gene data show CDR1 as MDHEN and CDR2 as SYDVKM. The DNA of the CDR3 is TGTGCCAGCAGTCCACGACGCCTAACTAGCGGGAGGGATGGAGATACGCAGTATTTT. Translating it yields CASSPRRLTSGRDGDTQYF.

J is TRBJ1-5 and V is TRBV28, with 7 bases fitting TRBD1. CDR1 is MDHEN and CDR2 is SYDVKM in the germline V gene. Germline trimming cut 7 bases from V and 3 bases from J; bases unmatched to any gene: 6. There are 14 residues in the CDR3. The CDR3 DNA follows: TGTGCCAGCACCCTGACAGGGATCAATCAGCCCCAGCATTTT. Its protein is CASTLTGINQPQHF.

The chain links TRBV29-1 to TRBJ2-7; TRBD2 aligns across 8 bases. Trimming took 4 bases from V and 7 from J; bases not matched to a gene: 9. There are 13 residues in the CDR3. Looked up from germline, CDR1 is SQVTM and CDR2 is ANQGSEA. CDR3 sequence reads: CSVVSGKSGEQYF. The CDR3 bases are TGCAGCGTTGTTAGCGGGAAATCGGGGGAGCAGTACTTC.

The V gene is TRBV7-3, the J gene TRBJ2-2; D not resolved. The CDR3 length is 15 residues. In germline, CDR1 is SGHTA, CDR2 FQGTGA. The ends were cut back, 2 bases at V and 0 bases at J, with 7 bases in the middle. CDR3 sequence: CASSLLGANTGELFF. As DNA, the CDR3 is TGTGCCAGCAGCTTACTTGGAGCGAACACCGGGGAGCTGTTTTTT.

In its sample, this clone was seen once. The J gene is TRBJ1-2, the V gene TRBV6-5; 12 positions agree with TRBD1. This CDR3 has 16 residues. Germline V gene lookup returns CDR1 MNHEY and CDR2 SVGAGI. V lost 2 bases, J lost 2 bases, and 3 bases stayed unmatched. The CDR3 coding sequence is TGTGCCAGCAGTTACGGGACAGGGGGCCAGAACTATGGCTACACCTTC. It yields the protein CASSYGTGGQNYGYTF.

This sequence joins TRBV28 and TRBJ2-3; D not resolved. V was trimmed by 1 base and J by 2 bases, leaving 7 bases between them. The CDR3 has 14 amino acids. Germline lookup yields CDR1 MDHEN and CDR2 SYDVKM. The CDR3 DNA sequence: TGTGCCAGCAGTTTATCCCTATACACAGATACGCAGTATTTT. This encodes CASSLSLYTDTQYF.

This chain joins TRBV10-2 and TRBJ2-7; perhaps TRBD1 as D (6 bases). The CDR3 is made up of 11 amino acids. CDR1 and CDR2 from the germline V gene are WSHSY and SAAADI. Trimming took off 6 bases at V and 8 bases at J, with 11 bases between the two ends. Written as DNA, the CDR3 is TGCGCCAGCAGACAGGGCGATCAGCAGTACTTC. Translated: CASRQGDQQYF.

This rearrangement joins TRBV18 to TRBJ1-2; 8 nucleotides match TRBD1. Germline loops: CDR1 KGHSH, CDR2 LQKENI. Losses at the gene ends were 0 bases for V and 6 bases for J; bases not matched to a gene: 12. This CDR3 is built from 17 residues. This chain's CDR3 is CASSPPERRGQANGYTF. CDR3 coding DNA: TGTGCCAGCTCACCACCGGAGCGGCGGGGACAGGCCAATGGCTACACCTTC.

This chain connects TRBV4-2 to TRBJ2-1, with 8 bases matching TRBD2. The CDR3 spans 15 residues. The ends lost 0 bases at V and 5 bases at J; junction bases unmatched: 3. Germline V CDR1 and CDR2: LGHNA, YNFKEQ. CDR3 region: CASSQETSVDNEQFF. The DNA of the CDR3 is TGTGCCAGCAGCCAAGAGACTAGCGTTGACAATGAGCAGTTCTTC.

The rearrangement links TRBV12-3 or TRBV12-4 to TRBJ2-5; D gene unclear. V was trimmed by 7 bases and J by 7 bases, leaving 10 bases between them. The CDR3 is 11 amino acids. The CDR3 spells CASTSSATQYF. The CDR3 bases are TGTGCCAGCACTAGTTCGGCGACCCAGTACTTC.

The V gene is TRBV28, the J gene TRBJ1-5; D uncertain. Per germline, CDR1 MDHEN and CDR2 SYDVKM. V lost 8 bases, J lost 9 bases, and 17 bases lay in between. The CDR3 is 13 residues long. The CDR3 DNA reads TGTGCCAGCGGCGGGGATTCGGGAGGGCCCCAGCATTTT. Residues: CASGGDSGGPQHF.

This chain connects TRBV4-3 to TRBJ2-7; the match to TRBD1 covers 10 bases. The CDR3 has 15 amino acids. J gave up 2 bases and V 3 bases, and 4 bases lay outside the gene matches. Germline values: CDR1 LGHNA, CDR2 YSLEER. The CDR3 coding sequence is TGCGCCAGCAGCCATGAAGACAGGGGGCCCTACGAGCAGTACTTC. This encodes CASSHEDRGPYEQYF.

This chain connects TRBV5-1 to TRBJ2-1; possible D gene TRBD1, 6 bases. The ends were cut back, 4 bases at V and 0 bases at J, with 20 bases in the middle. This CDR3 spans 18 amino acids. The germline V gene has CDR1 SGHRS and CDR2 YFSETQ. CDR3 protein: CASSPNSGTIGSYNEQFF. CDR3 sequence (DNA): TGCGCCAGCAGCCCGAATTCCGGGACAATAGGCTCCTACAATGAGCAGTTCTTC.

The CDR3 nucleotides are TGTGCCAGCTCACGCCCGGGTGAGGAGTACAATGAGCAGTTCTTC. This codes for CASSRPGEEYNEQFF. The V and J genes are TRBV18 and TRBJ2-1; D is uncertain. Trimming removed 4 bases from V and 4 bases from J, with 14 bases in between. The CDR3 is 15 residues long. Germline-derived CDR1 and CDR2 are KGHSH and LQKENI.

This sequence joins TRBV2 and TRBJ1-4, with 9 bases that match TRBD1. The germline V gene has CDR1 SNHLY and CDR2 FYNNEI. CDR3 length: 15 residues. V lost 6 bases and J lost 5; bases outside the gene matches: 7. Here the CDR3 reads CASSTNRGRNEKLFF. The CDR3, as DNA: TGTGCCAGCAGCACCAACAGGGGGCGGAATGAAAAACTGTTTTTT.

This clone occurred once. The rearrangement joins TRBV29-1 to TRBJ1-5, with D unclear. Trimming took off 4 bases at V and 5 bases at J, with 12 bases between the two ends. Germline assignment: CDR1 SQVTM and CDR2 ANQGSEA. This CDR3 spans 13 amino acids. CDR3 sequence: CSVVGGPDQPQHF. The CDR3 nucleotides are TGCAGCGTTGTAGGCGGTCCGGATCAGCCCCAGCATTTT.

The V gene is TRBV19, the J gene TRBJ2-3; possibly TRBD1 for D (6 bases). In germline, CDR1 is LNHDA, CDR2 SQIVND (reference sequence). Trimming left V 4 bases short and J 0 bases short, with 14 bases between. The CDR3 consists of 16 residues. DNA for the CDR3: TGTGCCAGTAGTAGGGCAGGGGCAACTAGCACAGATACGCAGTATTTT. It encodes CASSRAGATSTDTQYF.

The rearrangement uses TRBV21-1 and TRBJ2-7; the table's D call, TRBD1, has no DNA check behind it. TRBV21-1 is shown as a pseudogene. There are 18 residues in the CDR3. The CDR3 DNA follows: TGTGCCAGCAGCAAAGGACCGGAAGAGAGACAGGCAGCCTACGAGCAGTACTTC. Translated, it gives CASSKGPEERQAAYEQYF.

The gene calls are TRBV6-4 and TRBJ2-1, with D unresolved. The CDR3 is 14 amino acids. Germline V gene lookup returns CDR1 MRHNA and CDR2 SNTAGT. V lost 1 base and J 7 bases, leaving 11 bases between the germline ends. CDR3 sequence: CASSDWAVPNEQFF. The CDR3 bases are TGTGCCAGCAGTGACTGGGCAGTACCAAATGAGCAGTTCTTC.

The gene calls are TRBV7-2 and TRBJ2-5; perhaps TRBD2 as D (6 bases). Germline V gene data show CDR1 as SGHTA and CDR2 as FQGNSA. The CDR3 consists of 16 residues. V was clipped by 0 bases and J by 6 bases, with 17 bases between them. The CDR3 spells CASSLAIIGTHKTQYF. As DNA, the CDR3 is TGTGCCAGCAGCTTAGCGATAATCGGGACTCATAAGACCCAGTACTTC.

The V call is TRBV5-1, the J call TRBJ2-5; TRBD1 aligns across 9 bases. This CDR3 has 15 amino acids. V was clipped by 4 bases and J by 5 bases; unmatched bases: 9. The germline V gene encodes CDR1 SGHRS and CDR2 YFSETQ. CDR3 DNA sequence: TGCGCCAGCAGCCCCGGGACAGGGCCGGGGGAGACCCAGTACTTC. It yields the protein CASSPGTGPGETQYF.